This TCR beta chain was sequenced for a study of T-cell memory formation after mild COVID-19. Overall study context: TCR clusters showed largely donor specificity. Findings and caveats of the study: Most CD4+ clones that shrank were in CM and EM, while CD8+ ones turned up in EMRA.

From the 5' RACE reads, TCRdb called clonotypes with MiXCR, one entry per CDR3 protein. The sample includes hundreds of thousands of distinct CDR3 sequences, about 19% of them seen just once. This clonotype has only a few counts. Antigen unknown. Germline assignment: CDR1 MGHRA and CDR2 YSYEKL. Trimming left V 4 bases short and J 1 base short, with 7 bases between. CDR3 length equals 13 residues. This TCR was recovered from an adult woman who had mild COVID-19 (a few samples of this study predate the infection). Cell type and time point are not known. The V gene is TRBV4-1, the J gene TRBJ2-5; D is ambiguous. Sequencing was done on a sample of PBMCs or a T cell subset sorted from them (not recorded which). The CDR3 coding sequence is TGCGCCAGCAGCCGAAACAGCCAAGAGACCCAGTACTTC. It encodes CASSRNSQETQYF.